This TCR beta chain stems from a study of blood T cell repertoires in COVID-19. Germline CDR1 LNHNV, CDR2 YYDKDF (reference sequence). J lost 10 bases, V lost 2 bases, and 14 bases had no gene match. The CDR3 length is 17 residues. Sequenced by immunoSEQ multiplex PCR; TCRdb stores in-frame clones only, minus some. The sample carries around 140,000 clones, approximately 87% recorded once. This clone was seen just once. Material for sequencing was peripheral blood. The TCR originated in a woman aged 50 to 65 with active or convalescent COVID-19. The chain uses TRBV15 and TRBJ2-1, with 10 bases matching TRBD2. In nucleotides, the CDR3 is TGTGCCACCAGCAGACCATCTAGCGGGAGCGACTCGGGGGAGCAGTTCTTC. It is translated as CATSRPSSGSDSGEQFF.